This T cell receptor beta chain was identified during a study of identical twins' blood T cells. About the research overall: About 50 million reads came from around twelve libraries, six alpha, six beta.

Germline V gene lookup returns CDR1 LNHNV and CDR2 YYDKDF (reference sequence). Trimming removed 3 bases from V and 6 bases from J, with 8 bases in between. The CDR3 runs to 13 residues. Sample barcodes were added at both library ends during cDNA synthesis. TCRdb fed the 5' RACE reads into MiXCR, producing one record per CDR3 protein. Found here are around 380,000 distinct CDR3 sequences, 28% of them singletons; the top ten hold around 5.6%. Worth noting for this clonotype: What it binds is unknown.

Findings of the study overall: Out-of-frame TCRbeta clonotypes reportedly had markedly more similar V usage in twins than unrelated donors. Each donor's most abundant TCRbeta clonotypes shared more CDR3 sequences with her twin than unrelated donors.

The specimen sequenced was PBMCs. The TCR comes from a woman between 18 and 55 years old in good health. The V and J genes are TRBV15 and TRBJ1-4; D ambiguous. The CDR3 reads CATSSVNYEKLFF. The CDR3 nucleotides read TGTGCCACCAGCAGTGTTAATTATGAAAAACTGTTTTTT.